The TCR beta chain under discussion was sequenced for a study of CD8+ T cells in alopecia areata. Study results and limitations: Higher clonality and more expanded CD8+ clones appeared in lesional than normal scalp. Scalp clonality and expanded CD8+ clones among the top 100 were significantly decreased by tofacitinib. While tofacitinib was given, many expanded lesional clones persisted in scalp and blood.

Extraction and reverse transcription of RNA yielded cDNA as the sequencing template. Repertoires were generated with immunoSEQ multiplex PCR, while TCRdb's copy carries only in-frame clones and drops some. The sample holds some 96,000 clones, around 60% seen once. The V end was cut by 1 base, the J end by 0 bases, with 7 bases between. The CDR3 extends over 14 amino acids. The germline gives CDR1 SGHVS, CDR2 FNYEAQ. Described treatment: oral pan-JAK inhibitor, 5-10 mg twice daily. As to this clone: Its matching antigen is unknown.

The specimen was CD8+ T cells sorted from blood, collected at week 4, from a patient treated with tofacitinib. The clonotype originates from a human donor with alopecia areata. V gene TRBV7-6 combines with J gene TRBJ2-7; possibly TRBD1 for D (5 bases). DNA for the CDR3: TGTGCCAGCAGCTTAGACAGGAGCTCCTACGAGCAGTACTTC. This encodes CASSLDRSSYEQYF.